Listed here are 15 T cell receptor beta chains from one sample, sequenced in a study of control samples from healthy donors and cancer patients. Clones were read by immunoSEQ multiplex PCR, and TCRdb kept only the in-frame ones, dropping some. The sample includes fewer than 200,000 clones, roughly 90% of them seen just once. The sequenced material came from blood. These TCRs come from a man in his thirties or forties in good health.

The chain joins TRBV7-2 to TRBJ1-2, with 8 bases lining up with TRBD1. Per the germline V gene, CDR1 is SGHTA and CDR2 is FQGNSA. Germline trimming cut 5 bases from V and 8 bases from J; bases unmatched to any gene: 13. The CDR3 runs to 15 residues. This CDR3 reads CASSLQDRGSGGYTF. CDR3 bases: TGTGCCAGCAGCCTTCAAGACAGGGGAAGCGGGGGCTACACCTTC. The full variable domain, in which reference TRBV7-2 and TRBJ1-2 provide the parts outside the CDR3, is GAGVSQSPSNKVTEKGKDVELRCDPISGHTALYWYRQSLGQGLEFLIYFQGNSAPDKSGLPSDRFSAERTGGSVSTLTIQRTQQEDSAVYLCASSLQDRGSGGYTFGSGTRLTVV.

The chain links TRBV28 to TRBJ1-1, with D perhaps matching TRBD1 (6 bases). CDR3 length: 16 amino acids. Germline V gene sequence: CDR1 MDHEN, CDR2 SYDVKM. The germline V and J ends were trimmed by 3 bases and 0 bases, with 14 bases remaining between them. This chain's CDR3 is CASSFQFGDMNTEAFF. The CDR3 DNA reads TGTGCCAGCAGTTTTCAATTTGGGGACATGAACACTGAAGCTTTCTTT.

This rearrangement joins TRBV3-1 (or the pseudogene TRBV3-2) to TRBJ1-1; D is undetermined. Trimming removed 1 base from V and 1 base from J, with 7 bases in between. The CDR3 runs to 14 residues. Germline values: CDR1 LGHDT, CDR2 YNNKEL (reference sequence). DNA for the CDR3: TGTGCCAGCAGCCAAGCCCATAAGAACACTGAAGCTTTCTTT. This encodes CASSQAHKNTEAFF.

This clone was seen once. The chain carries TRBV3-1 (or the pseudogene TRBV3-2) and TRBJ2-3; D uncertain. CDR1 is LGHDT and CDR2 is YNNKEL in the germline V gene (reference sequence). This CDR3 region has 17 residues. The ends were cut back, 0 bases at V and 0 bases at J, with 13 bases in the middle. The CDR3 region has the DNA TGTGCCAGCAGCCAAGAACCACAGACATCCAGCACAGATACGCAGTATTTT. Its protein product is CASSQEPQTSSTDTQYF.

V gene TRBV4-3 combines with J gene TRBJ2-7; TRBD2 agrees at 7 bases. Germline CDR1 LGHNA, CDR2 YSLEER. The length of the CDR3 is 15 residues. The V segment lost 0 bases and the J segment 9 bases; nucleotides outside the gene matches: 11. The CDR3 loop reads CASSQDRATGGGQYF. The DNA for the CDR3 is TGCGCCAGCAGCCAAGATCGGGCCACAGGCGGGGGGCAGTACTTC.

This sequence joins TRBV10-3 and TRBJ1-6, with TRBD1 matching 7 bases. Germline V gene sequence: CDR1 ENHRY, CDR2 SYGVKD. Germline trimming cut 8 bases from V and 5 bases from J; bases unmatched to any gene: 0. The CDR3 extends over 12 amino acids. CDR3 residues: CAIGQDNSPLHF. Written as DNA, the CDR3 is TGTGCCATCGGACAGGATAATTCACCCCTCCACTTT.

The chain has TRBV10-3 and TRBJ2-2; the match to TRBD1 covers 9 bases. V dropped 6 bases and J dropped 0; count of bases not matched to a gene: 5. Looked up from germline, CDR1 is ENHRY and CDR2 is SYGVKD. The CDR3 is 16 residues long. The CDR3 is CAISAGTGSNTGELFF. The DNA of the CDR3 is TGTGCCATCAGCGCCGGGACAGGGTCGAACACCGGGGAGCTGTTTTTT.

This clone was seen a few times. This sample also contains other DNA sequences that code for the same CDR3. This sequence joins TRBV7-9 and TRBJ1-1; D is uncertain. Trimming took off 2 bases at V and 2 bases at J, with 0 bases between the two ends. Germline lookup yields CDR1 SEHNR and CDR2 FQNEAQ (reference sequence). The CDR3 loop spans 11 amino acids. This CDR3 is CASSLNTEAFF. The CDR3 bases are TGTGCCAGCAGCTTAAACACTGAAGCTTTCTTT.

The V and J genes are TRBV19 and TRBJ2-3; perhaps TRBD1 as D (5 bases). The CDR3 is made up of 13 amino acids. V lost 10 bases and J 3 bases, leaving 14 bases between the germline ends. CDR1 is LNHDA, CDR2 SQIVND, per germline (reference sequence). CDR3 loop: CATRQMNTDTQYF. The CDR3 nucleotides are TGTGCCACTAGACAGATGAATACAGATACGCAGTATTTT.

The chain is built from TRBV27 and TRBJ1-3; 9 nucleotides match TRBD1. Germline V gene sequence: CDR1 MNHEY, CDR2 SMNVEV (reference sequence). The CDR3 extends over 15 amino acids. Trimming took 0 bases from V and 14 from J; bases not matched to a gene: 11. The CDR3 sequence: CASSLSFPGTGTVYF. The DNA for the CDR3 is TGTGCCAGCAGTTTATCGTTCCCCGGGACAGGGACCGTATATTTT.

The rearrangement uses TRBV7-9 and TRBJ2-2; D ambiguous. The CDR3 length is 14 residues. Germline CDR1 is SEHNR and CDR2 is FQNEAQ (reference sequence). V gave up 5 bases and J gave up 0 bases, with 7 bases separating them. Here the CDR3 reads CASSHSTNTGELFF. Written as DNA, the CDR3 is TGTGCCAGCAGCCACTCCACGAACACCGGGGAGCTGTTTTTT.

The V call is TRBV6-6, the J call TRBJ1-6; 8 bases match TRBD1. Germline V gives CDR1 MNHNY, CDR2 SVGAGI (reference sequence). The CDR3 has 14 residues. J gave up 8 bases and V 8 bases, and 8 bases lay outside the gene matches. The CDR3 nucleotides read TGTGCCAGCCGACAGGGGACAGAGGATTCACCCCTCCACTTT. Its protein is CASRQGTEDSPLHF.

Of note for this clone: The junction departs from germline at one end; a sequencing error may be responsible. The chain employs TRBV11-2 and TRBJ1-1; D is perhaps TRBD1 (6 bases). This CDR3 contains 13 residues. From germline, CDR1 is SGHAT and CDR2 FQNNGV. The CDR3 DNA sequence: TGTGCCAGCAGCGTAGACAGGCTCAGGGAAGCTTTCTTT. It is translated as CASSVDRLREAFF. The entire variable domain, with the rest obtained from reference TRBV11-2 and TRBJ1-1, is as follows: EAGVAQSPRYKIIEKRQSVAFWCNPISGHATLYWYQQILGQGPKLLIQFQNNGVVDDSQLPKDRFSAERLKGVDSTLKIQPAKLEDSAVYLCASSVDRLREAFFGQGTRLTVV.

The chain carries TRBV9 and TRBJ2-6; no clear D. The CDR3 is made up of 17 amino acids. Germline V gene sequence: CDR1 SGDLS, CDR2 YYNGEE. The V and J ends lost 0 bases and 3 bases respectively, with 13 bases between them. CDR3 sequence reads: CASSVGEPALGANVLTF. The CDR3 bases are TGTGCCAGCAGCGTAGGGGAACCCGCTCTTGGGGCCAACGTCCTGACTTTC.

This rearrangement joins TRBV3-1 (or the pseudogene TRBV3-2) to TRBJ2-3; 9 bases map to TRBD2. Germline V gene sequence: CDR1 LGHDT, CDR2 YNNKEL (reference sequence). V shed 4 bases and J 2 bases; nucleotides not matched to a gene: 7. The CDR3 extends over 16 amino acids. CDR3 loop: CASSLRGTSLTDTQYF. The CDR3 DNA is TGTGCCAGCAGCCTTCGAGGGACTAGCCTCACAGATACGCAGTATTTT.